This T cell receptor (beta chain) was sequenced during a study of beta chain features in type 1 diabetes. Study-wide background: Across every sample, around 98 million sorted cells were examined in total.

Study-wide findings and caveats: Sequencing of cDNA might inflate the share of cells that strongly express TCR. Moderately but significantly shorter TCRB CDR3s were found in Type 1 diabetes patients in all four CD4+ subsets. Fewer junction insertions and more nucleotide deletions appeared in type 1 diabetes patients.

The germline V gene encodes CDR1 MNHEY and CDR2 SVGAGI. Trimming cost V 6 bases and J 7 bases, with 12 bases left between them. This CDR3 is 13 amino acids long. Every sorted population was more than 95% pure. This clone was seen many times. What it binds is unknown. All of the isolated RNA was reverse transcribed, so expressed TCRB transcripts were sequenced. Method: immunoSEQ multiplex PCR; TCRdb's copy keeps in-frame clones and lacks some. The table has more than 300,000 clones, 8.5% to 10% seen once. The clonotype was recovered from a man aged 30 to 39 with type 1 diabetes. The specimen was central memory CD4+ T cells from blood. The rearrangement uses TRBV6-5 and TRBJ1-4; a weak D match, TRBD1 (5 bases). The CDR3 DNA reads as TGTGCCAGCAGCCGACAGACGGGTGAAAAACTGTTTTTT. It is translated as CASSRQTGEKLFF.